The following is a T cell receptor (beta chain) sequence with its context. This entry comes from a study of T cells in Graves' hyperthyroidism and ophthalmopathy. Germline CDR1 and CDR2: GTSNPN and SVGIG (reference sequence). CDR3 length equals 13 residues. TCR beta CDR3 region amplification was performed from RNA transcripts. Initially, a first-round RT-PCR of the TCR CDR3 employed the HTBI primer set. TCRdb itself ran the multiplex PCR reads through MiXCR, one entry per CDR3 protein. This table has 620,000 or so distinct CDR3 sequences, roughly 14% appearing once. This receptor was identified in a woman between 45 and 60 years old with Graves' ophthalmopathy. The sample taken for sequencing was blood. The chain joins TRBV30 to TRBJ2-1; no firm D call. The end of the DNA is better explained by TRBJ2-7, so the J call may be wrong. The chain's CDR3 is CAWSVSRYNEQYF. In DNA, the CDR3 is TGTGCCTGGAGTGTAAGTCGATACAATGAGCAGTACTTC.